Presented here are 14 T cell receptor beta chains from one specimen sequenced in a study of molecular identifiers for immune sequencing clone quantification (dated by TCRdb to between 2018 and 2020). Libraries were constructed by PCR. Sequencing took place on a NextSeq 500. TCRdb reran the public reads through fastp at Q25 and MiXCR, keeping productive beta chains. Entries are consolidated by CDR3 protein sequence, retaining the most common genes and DNA. This sample is represented by a few hundred thousand distinct CDR3 sequences; roughly 24% of them were singletons. The leading ten clones occupy 0.74% of the sample. The specimen was naive CD8+ T cells from blood, with Jurkat cell RNA spiked in. What this sample's cell subset or site label stands for: FACS-sorted CD8+CD4-CCR7+CD45RA+ naive T cells. The receptors were gathered from a human donor in good health. Some libraries in this study had Jurkat cell RNA spiked in.

The chain has TRBV6-2 or TRBV6-3 and TRBJ2-7; 7 nucleotides line up with TRBD2. The trim removed 5 bases at V and 2 bases at J, leaving 12 bases unmatched. Germline V CDR1 and CDR2: MNHEY, SVGEGT. This CDR3 spans 16 amino acids. The CDR3 is CASSPTAGLPPYEQYF. DNA for the CDR3: TGTGCCAGCAGTCCGACAGCGGGACTTCCTCCCTACGAGCAGTACTTC.

The chain recombines TRBV4-1 with TRBJ2-7; D remains unclear. V was clipped by 1 base and J by 2 bases, with 9 bases between them. CDR1 and CDR2 from the germline V gene are MGHRA and YSYEKL. CDR3 length equals 14 residues. The CDR3, as DNA: TGCGCCAGCAGCCAAGGTGAACTAACCTACGAGCAGTACTTC. Residues: CASSQGELTYEQYF.

The genes are TRBV12-3 or TRBV12-4 and TRBJ1-1, with TRBD1 matching over 10 bases. J gave up 13 bases and V 4 bases, and 12 bases lay outside the gene matches. The CDR3 has 14 amino acids. CDR3 bases: TGTGCCAGCAGTTCAGACAGGGGGCTGGTGGACGTTTTCTTT. This sequence encodes CASSSDRGLVDVFF.

This clonotype was seen many times. This chain connects TRBV19 to TRBJ2-2; D remains unclear. Trimming removed 6 bases from V and 6 bases from J, with 11 bases in between. In germline, CDR1 is LNHDA, CDR2 SQIVND (reference sequence). The CDR3 has 13 residues. CDR3 sequence (DNA): TGTGCCAGTAGGTTCCTCCCGGCCGGGGAGCTGTTTTTT. The encoded protein is CASRFLPAGELFF.

The sample holds a few counts of this clonotype. V is TRBV27 and J is TRBJ2-7, with TRBD2 identical over 10 bases. The CDR3 consists of 15 residues. After removal of 5 bases from V and 7 bases from J, the junction contained 11 bases not matched to a gene. Germline V gene data show CDR1 as MNHEY and CDR2 as SMNVEV (reference sequence). The DNA for the CDR3 is TGTGCCAGCAGTCCTGGCTCTAGCGGGGGTGATGAGCAGTACTTC. Its translation: CASSPGSSGGDEQYF.

This clonotype was seen more than once but under ten times. The V and J genes are TRBV25-1 and TRBJ1-3; D might be TRBD1 (5 bases). The CDR3 extends over 17 amino acids. Germline V lookup: CDR1 MGHDK, CDR2 SYGVNS. Trimming took 3 bases from V and 0 from J, leaving 15 bases between them. The CDR3 sequence is CASSELVRGSSGNTIYF. The CDR3 DNA sequence: TGTGCCAGCAGTGAGTTGGTAAGGGGTTCCTCTGGAAACACCATATATTTT. Supplemented by reference TRBV25-1 and TRBJ1-3, the full variable domain reads EADIYQTPRYLVIGTGKKITLECSQTMGHDKMYWYQQDPGMELHLIHYSYGVNSTEKGDLSSESTVSRIRTEHFPLTLESARPSHTSQYLCASSELVRGSSGNTIYFGEGSWLTVV.

Concerning this clonotype: It may be a read error: a sequence one base away is much more abundant. The chain couples TRBV12-3 or TRBV12-4 to TRBJ2-3; D is unclear. The CDR3 runs 12 residues. The CDR3 protein is CASSEKLDPQYF. In DNA form, the CDR3 reads TGTGCCAGCAGTGAAAAGTTAGATCCGCAGTATTTT.

This sequence joins TRBV20-1 and TRBJ2-1; tentatively, D is TRBD2 (5 bases). V was trimmed by 4 bases and J by 8 bases, leaving 24 bases between them. Germline values: CDR1 DFQATT, CDR2 SNEGSKA (reference sequence). This CDR3 is built from 16 residues. The CDR3 bases are TGCAGTGCTAAGGACCCTCTAGCCGGGGTTATTGATGAGCAGTTCTTC. Its protein product is CSAKDPLAGVIDEQFF.

This chain joins TRBV5-6 and TRBJ1-1; TRBD1 aligns across 7 bases. Germline trimming cut 3 bases from V and 7 bases from J; bases unmatched to any gene: 18. This CDR3 is 17 amino acids long. Germline assignment: CDR1 SGHDT and CDR2 YYEEEE. This chain's CDR3 is CASSSRGPFDGLGEAFF. DNA of the CDR3: TGTGCCAGCAGCTCTAGGGGGCCATTCGATGGGTTGGGTGAAGCTTTCTTT.

This clonotype was seen at least ten times. The chain uses TRBV21-1 and TRBJ2-3. TRBV21-1 has pseudogene status. The CDR3 contains 16 residues. The DNA for the CDR3 is TGTGCCAGCAGCAAACGGGGACTAGCTGGCACAGATACGCAGTATTTT. It yields the protein CASSKRGLAGTDTQYF.

This clonotype turned up a few times. This chain links TRBV10-2 with TRBJ2-5, with a tentative D call TRBD1 (6 bases). The CDR3 spans 14 residues. Trimming stripped 3 bases from V and 4 bases from J, with 12 bases between. The V gene's germline CDR1 is WSHSY and CDR2 SAAADI. The CDR3 DNA follows: TGCGCCAGCAGTGATTGGCAGGGGATAGAGACCCAGTACTTC. Protein product: CASSDWQGIETQYF.

This clonotype was recorded at least ten times. The chain is built from TRBV24-1 and TRBJ2-1; tentatively, D is TRBD2 (6 bases). This CDR3 has 14 residues. The germline gives CDR1 KGHDR, CDR2 SFDVKD. The V end lost 5 bases, the J end lost 7 bases, and 14 bases lay between the germline ends. For the CDR3, the DNA is TGTGCCACCAGTGCCAGGATCGGGGGTAATGAGCAGTTCTTC. This codes for CATSARIGGNEQFF.

This clonotype was seen ten or more times. The rearrangement joins TRBV9 to TRBJ2-3; a weak D match, TRBD2 (5 bases). Germline assignment: CDR1 SGDLS and CDR2 YYNGEE. V shed 2 bases and J shed 0 bases, with 10 bases lying between them. The CDR3 runs to 15 residues. In nucleotides, the CDR3 is TGTGCCAGCAGCGTCGGGGAAACTAGCACAGATACGCAGTATTTT. It yields the protein CASSVGETSTDTQYF.

The chain has TRBV7-9 and TRBJ2-5; TRBD2 matches 8 bases. J was trimmed by 1 base and V by 4 bases; bases with no gene match: 8. CDR3 length equals 16 residues. Germline lookup yields CDR1 SEHNR and CDR2 FQNEAQ (reference sequence). Here the CDR3 reads CASSWGAGVAQETQYF. The DNA of the CDR3 is TGTGCCAGCAGCTGGGGAGCGGGAGTGGCCCAAGAGACCCAGTACTTC.